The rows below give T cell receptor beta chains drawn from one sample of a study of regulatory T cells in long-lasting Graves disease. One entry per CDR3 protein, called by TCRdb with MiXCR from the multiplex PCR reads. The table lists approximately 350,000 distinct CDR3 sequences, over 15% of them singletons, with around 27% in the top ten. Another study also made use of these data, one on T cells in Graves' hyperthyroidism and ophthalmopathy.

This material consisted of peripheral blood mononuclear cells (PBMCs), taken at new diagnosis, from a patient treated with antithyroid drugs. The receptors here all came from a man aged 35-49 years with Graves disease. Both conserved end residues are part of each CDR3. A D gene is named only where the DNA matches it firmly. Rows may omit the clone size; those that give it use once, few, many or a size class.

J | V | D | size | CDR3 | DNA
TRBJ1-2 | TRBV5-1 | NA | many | CASSLGTASVYGYTF | TGCGCCAGCAGCTTGGGGACAGCATCCGTCTATGGCTACACCTTC
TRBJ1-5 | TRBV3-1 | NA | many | CASSQARGQPQHF | TGTGCCAGCAGCCAAGCCAGGGGTCAGCCCCAGCATTTT
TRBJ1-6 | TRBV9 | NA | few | CASSVVAFDSPLHF | TGTGCCAGCAGCGTAGTAGCGTTTGATTCACCCCTCCACTTT
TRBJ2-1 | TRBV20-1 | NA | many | CSADPQRRDNEQFF | TGCAGTGCTGACCCCCAGCGGAGGGACAATGAGCAGTTCTTC
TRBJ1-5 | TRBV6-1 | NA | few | CASSARPGPQHF | TGTGCCAGCAGTGCACGACCCGGGCCCCAGCATTTT
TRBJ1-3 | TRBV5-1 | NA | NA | CASRNNPVSGNTIYF | TGCGCCAGCAGAAATAACCCCGTCTCTGGAAACACCATATATTTT
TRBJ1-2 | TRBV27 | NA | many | CASRPQESYGYTF | TGTGCCAGCAGACCACAGGAAAGCTATGGCTACACCTTC
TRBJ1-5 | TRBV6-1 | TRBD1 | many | CASQNRGYSNQPQHF | TGTGCCAGCCAAAACAGGGGATATAGCAATCAGCCCCAGCATTTT
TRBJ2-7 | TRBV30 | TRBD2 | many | CAWSVLSGAEQYF | TGTGCCTGGAGTGTACTAAGCGGGGCCGAGCAGTACTTC
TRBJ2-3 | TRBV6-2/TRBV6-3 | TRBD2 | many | CASSTGTSLSTDTQYF | TGTGCCAGCAGTACCGGGACTAGCCTTAGCACAGATACGCAGTATTTT
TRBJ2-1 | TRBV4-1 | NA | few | CASSQEGEVSYNEQFF | TGCGCCAGCAGCCAAGAAGGGGAGGTCTCCTACAATGAGCAGTTCTTC
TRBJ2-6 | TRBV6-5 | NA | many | CASSYSGAGANVLTF | TGTGCCAGCAGTTACTCGGGAGCTGGGGCCAACGTCCTGACTTTC
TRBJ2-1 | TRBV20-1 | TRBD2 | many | CSATGLATQFF | TGCAGTGCTACTGGACTAGCCACGCAGTTCTTC
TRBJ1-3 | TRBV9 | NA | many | CASSVFPGNTIYF | TGTGCCAGCAGCGTTTTCCCGGGAAACACCATATATTTT
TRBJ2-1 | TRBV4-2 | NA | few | CASSQDGLAQNNEQFF | TGTGCCAGCAGCCAAGATGGGCTAGCCCAAAACAATGAGCAGTTCTTC
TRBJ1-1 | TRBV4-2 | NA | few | CASSQATLGGTEAFF | TGTGCCAGCAGCCAAGCGACTCTCGGGGGCACTGAAGCTTTCTTT
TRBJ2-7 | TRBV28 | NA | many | CASRTGQEDEQYF | TGTGCCAGCAGGACTGGCCAGGAGGACGAGCAGTACTTC
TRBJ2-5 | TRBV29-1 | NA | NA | CSVRDSGTQYF | TGCAGCGTGCGGGACAGCGGGACCCAGTACTTC
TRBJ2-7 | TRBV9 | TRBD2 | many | CASSPGGFGILGQYF | TGTGCCAGCAGCCCGGGGGGGTTTGGCATCCTGGGGCAGTACTTC
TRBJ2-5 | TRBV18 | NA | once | CASSPLPGSKETQYF | TGTGCCAGCTCACCATTACCGGGGAGTAAAGAGACCCAGTACTTC
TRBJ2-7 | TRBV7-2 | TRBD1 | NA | CASKTRTGTYEQYF | TGTGCCAGCAAGACACGGACAGGAACCTACGAGCAGTACTTC
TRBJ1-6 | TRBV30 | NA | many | CAWSDPIGRENSPLHF | TGTGCCTGGAGTGACCCCATCGGCAGGGAAAATTCACCCCTCCACTTT
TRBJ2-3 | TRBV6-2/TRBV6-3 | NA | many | CASSEGYGGQMRVTQYF | TGTGCCAGCAGTGAAGGCTACGGGGGGCAGATGAGGGTTACGCAGTATTTT
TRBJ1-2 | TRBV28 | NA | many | CASSSQGSPGYTF | TGTGCCAGCAGTTCTCAGGGATCGCCTGGCTACACCTTC
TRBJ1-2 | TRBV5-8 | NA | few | CASGNRLYGYTF | TGTGCCAGCGGCAACAGGTTATATGGCTACACCTTC
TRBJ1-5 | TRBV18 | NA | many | CASSPEQGYQPQHF | TGTGCCAGCTCACCAGAGCAGGGCTATCAGCCCCAGCATTTT
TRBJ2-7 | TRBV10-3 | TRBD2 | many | CAISERPPGLAGDYEQYF | TGTGCCATCAGTGAGCGCCCCCCCGGACTAGCGGGGGACTACGAGCAGTACTTC
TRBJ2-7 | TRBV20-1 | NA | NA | CSARAGLPYEQYF | TGCAGTGCTAGGGCGGGACTCCCCTACGAGCAGTACTTC
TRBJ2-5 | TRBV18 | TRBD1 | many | CASSPARTGQETQYF | TGTGCCAGCTCACCCGCTCGGACAGGTCAAGAGACCCAGTACTTC
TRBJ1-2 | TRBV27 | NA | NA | CASSFSRSNGYTF | TGTGCCAGCAGTTTTTCCAGGTCGAATGGCTACACCTTC
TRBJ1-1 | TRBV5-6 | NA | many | CASTSTVNTEAFF | TGTGCCAGCACCTCGACGGTGAACACTGAAGCTTTCTTT
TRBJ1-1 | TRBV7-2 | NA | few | CASSPRGPVEAFF | TGTGCCAGCAGCCCCAGAGGGCCGGTTGAAGCTTTCTTT
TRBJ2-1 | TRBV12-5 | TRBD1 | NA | CASGLGPGQGNDEQFF | TGTGCTAGTGGTTTGGGACCGGGACAGGGGAACGATGAGCAGTTCTTC
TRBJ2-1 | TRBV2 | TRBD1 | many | CASSDTGGINEQFF | TGTGCCAGCAGTGATACAGGGGGGATCAATGAGCAGTTCTTC
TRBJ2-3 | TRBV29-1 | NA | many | CSALADTQYF | TGCAGCGCCTTAGCAGATACGCAGTATTTT
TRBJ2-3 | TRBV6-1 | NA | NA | CASSEVGSPGDTQYF | TGTGCCAGCAGTGAAGTTGGGTCCCCGGGAGATACGCAGTATTTT
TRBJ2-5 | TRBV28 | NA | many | CASSLSTSPWILVETQYF | TGTGCCAGCAGTTTATCTACTAGCCCTTGGATCCTCGTGGAGACCCAGTACTTC
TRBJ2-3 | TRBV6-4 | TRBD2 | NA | CASSLADTDTQYF | TGTGCCAGCAGCCTAGCGGACACAGATACGCAGTATTTT
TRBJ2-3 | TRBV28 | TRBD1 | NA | CASSFRDRRPTSTDTQYF | TGTGCCAGCAGTTTCCGGGACAGAAGACCTACTAGCACAGATACGCAGTATTTT
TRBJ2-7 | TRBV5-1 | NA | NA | CASSLDLGLYEQYF | TGCGCCAGCAGCTTGGATCTGGGTTTATACGAGCAGTACTTC
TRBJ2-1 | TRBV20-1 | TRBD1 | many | CSARPDRGRHYNEQFF | TGCAGTGCTAGGCCTGACAGGGGGCGTCACTACAATGAGCAGTTCTTC